The entry below describes one TCR beta chain. This specimen belongs to a study of shared clonotypes between healthy human individuals. Only in-frame clones appear in the TCRdb table, and some are missing; sequencing was by immunoSEQ multiplex PCR. The sample has approximately 710,000 clones; 90% are singletons. V lost 2 bases to trimming and J lost 6 bases; unmatched junction nucleotides: 5. Per germline, CDR1 KGHSH and CDR2 LQKENI. This CDR3 has 14 residues. The sequenced sample was memory CD8+ T cells from PBMCs. Subset specified: CD45RO+ cells pooled with CCR7-negative TemRA cells. This TCR derives from a man younger than 35 in good health. Some clones in this sample may be carry-over from other donors' samples. The chain joins TRBV18 to TRBJ2-7, with 9 positions matching TRBD1. The CDR3 protein is CASSPVTGGFEQYF. In DNA form, the CDR3 reads TGTGCCAGCTCACCAGTCACAGGGGGCTTCGAGCAGTACTTC.